The next 19 T cell receptor beta chains were all read from a single sample in a study of metastatic and nonmetastatic thyroid tumors. Each patient came to thyroid surgery without any prior treatment (of any kind). From the PCR reads, TCRdb re-called clones with MiXCR. The profile shows about 13,000 clones, roughly 35% of them singletons. Sequenced material: tumor tissue. These receptors came from a male donor with papillary thyroid cancer or a benign thyroid nodule (not recorded which). Some clones in this sample may be carry-over from other donors' samples.

V gene TRBV20-1 combines with J gene TRBJ2-1, with 10 nucleotides matching TRBD2. This CDR3 is built from 15 residues. Germline CDR1 is DFQATT and CDR2 is SNEGSKA (reference sequence). J gave up 10 bases and V 5 bases, and 14 bases lay outside the gene matches. This CDR3 reads CSAPFLSGRAQEQFF. The CDR3 nucleotides are TGCAGTGCTCCTTTCCTGAGCGGGAGGGCCCAAGAGCAGTTCTTC.

The gene calls are TRBV6-1 and TRBJ2-7; a possible D gene is TRBD2 (6 bases). Germline V lookup: CDR1 MNHNS, CDR2 SASEGT. CDR3 length: 14 residues. Trimming removed 6 bases at V and 5 bases at J, with 17 bases between. The CDR3 is CASRSGGRVHEQYF. The CDR3 coding sequence is TGTGCCAGCAGATCCGGGGGTAGGGTCCACGAGCAGTACTTC.

This clone appeared a single time. V gene TRBV20-1 combines with J gene TRBJ1-1, with D unresolved. Looked up from germline, CDR1 is DFQATT and CDR2 is SNEGSKA (reference sequence). Trimming cost V 3 bases and J 3 bases, with 11 bases left between them. The CDR3 is made up of 13 amino acids. The CDR3 region is CSASVPEYTEAFF. The CDR3 DNA is TGCAGTGCTAGTGTCCCGGAGTACACTGAAGCTTTCTTT.

This clone is medium-sized in the sample. V is TRBV6-1 and J is TRBJ1-2, with 9 bases lining up with TRBD1. The germline V gene has CDR1 MNHNS and CDR2 SASEGT. The CDR3 covers 13 residues. J was trimmed by 4 bases and V by 4 bases; bases with no gene match: 1. CDR3 region: CASSGDRVYGYTF. CDR3 bases: TGTGCCAGCAGTGGGGACAGGGTCTATGGCTACACCTTC.

This clone was detected only a few times. The chain joins TRBV27 to TRBJ2-7; tentatively, D is TRBD1 or TRBD2 (5 bases each). The CDR3 sequence is 14 residues long. The V end lost 5 bases, the J end lost 1 base, and 12 bases lay between the germline ends. Germline V gives CDR1 MNHEY, CDR2 SMNVEV (reference sequence). The CDR3 bases are TGTGCCAGCAGTCTATGGGACCGATCCTACGAGCAGTACTTC. This translates into CASSLWDRSYEQYF.

This chain links TRBV30 with TRBJ1-4, with a tentative D call TRBD1 (6 bases). Trimming took off 8 bases at V and 2 bases at J, with 18 bases between the two ends. The length of the CDR3 is 15 residues. The germline gives CDR1 GTSNPN, CDR2 SVGIG (reference sequence). The CDR3 DNA is TGTGCCCTAAGGCCACGGGGGCTCACTAATGAAAAACTGTTTTTT. Its translation: CALRPRGLTNEKLFF.

This chain connects TRBV11-2 to TRBJ2-7; 11 positions match TRBD2. The CDR3 consists of 15 residues. After removal of 1 base from V and 3 bases from J, the junction contained 2 bases not matched to a gene. Germline assignment: CDR1 SGHAT and CDR2 FQNNGV. This CDR3 reads CASSLASGRFYEQYF. The CDR3 nucleotides read TGTGCCAGCAGCTTAGCTAGCGGGAGGTTCTACGAGCAGTACTTC.

This chain links TRBV11-2 with TRBJ2-7; no definite D call. CDR3 length: 14 amino acids. Between the trimmed V and J ends, which lost 0 bases and 9 bases, there was a span of 15 bases. Germline CDR1 and CDR2: SGHAT and FQNNGV. The CDR3 loop reads CASSLDYLASGQYF. The CDR3, as DNA: TGTGCCAGCAGCTTAGATTATCTTGCTTCGGGGCAGTACTTC.

The chain carries TRBV5-1 and TRBJ1-1; D perhaps matches TRBD1 (6 bases). This CDR3 region has 14 residues. V was cut by 0 bases and J by 6 bases, with 12 bases left in between. In germline, CDR1 is SGHRS, CDR2 YFSETQ. CDR3 sequence: CASSLDRAVAEAFF. In DNA, the CDR3 is TGCGCCAGCAGCTTGGACAGGGCAGTGGCTGAAGCTTTCTTT.

The chain couples TRBV15 to TRBJ1-2, with D hard to call. Germline loops: CDR1 LNHNV, CDR2 YYDKDF (reference sequence). The CDR3 has 14 amino acids. Trimming removed 0 bases at V and 8 bases at J, with 13 bases between. CDR3 sequence reads: CATSRDVDFLGYTF. The CDR3 DNA is TGTGCCACCAGCAGAGATGTGGACTTCCTCGGCTACACCTTC.

This chain joins TRBV13 and TRBJ2-7; weak D call: TRBD1 (6 bases). Trimming left V 4 bases short and J 2 bases short, with 9 bases between. The CDR3 contains 13 residues. The germline CDR1 and CDR2 sequences are PRHDT and FYEKMQ (reference sequence). The DNA for the CDR3 is TGTGCCAGCAGCTCGACAGGTACCTACGAGCAGTACTTC. This translates into CASSSTGTYEQYF.

By share, this clone counts as medium-sized. This chain links TRBV5-6 with TRBJ2-1; possibly TRBD2 for D (6 bases). Germline assignment: CDR1 SGHDT and CDR2 YYEEEE. This CDR3 has 13 amino acids. V dropped 2 bases and J dropped 9 bases, with 12 bases sitting between them. The CDR3 loop reads CASSFVGRSEQFF. In nucleotides, the CDR3 is TGTGCCAGCAGCTTCGTGGGGAGGTCTGAGCAGTTCTTC.

This rearrangement joins TRBV5-1 to TRBJ2-5; 8 bases map to TRBD2. The germline CDR1 and CDR2 sequences are SGHRS and YFSETQ. This CDR3 region has 14 residues. V was clipped by 4 bases and J by 4 bases; unmatched bases: 6. In DNA, the CDR3 is TGCGCCAGCAGCCTCGGGGGGGCCTTAGAGACCCAGTACTTC. Residues: CASSLGGALETQYF.

The CDR3 spells CATSDWGLASSGTYNEQFF. In DNA, the CDR3 is TGTGCCACCAGTGATTGGGGACTAGCGTCGTCTGGAACCTACAATGAGCAGTTCTTC. This chain links TRBV24-1 with TRBJ2-1, with TRBD2 matching 10 bases. This CDR3 region has 19 residues. Germline V CDR1 and CDR2: KGHDR, SFDVKD. V was pared by 2 bases and J by 2 bases, with 11 bases of the junction left unmatched.

The CDR3 loop is CASSPLGLGVFYEQYF. The CDR3 bases are TGTGCCAGCAGCCCTTTAGGACTAGGAGTTTTCTACGAGCAGTACTTC. J is TRBJ2-7 and V is TRBV14; 7 bases agree with TRBD2. V was clipped by 4 bases and J by 3 bases; unmatched bases: 12. Germline CDR1 reads SGHDN; CDR2 reads FVKESK. The CDR3 loop spans 16 amino acids.

The J gene is TRBJ1-2, the V gene TRBV28; TRBD1 agrees at 9 bases. This CDR3 is built from 12 residues. The germline gives CDR1 MDHEN, CDR2 SYDVKM. V shed 7 bases and J 7 bases; nucleotides not matched to a gene: 4. CDR3 region: CASTRDRVGYTF. In DNA form, the CDR3 reads TGTGCCAGCACCCGGGACAGGGTTGGCTACACCTTC.

This clone was observed a handful of times. The junction does not match germline at one end; this may be a read error. The chain couples TRBV6-1 to TRBJ1-3; a weak D match, TRBD1 (5 bases). The CDR3 length is 15 residues. Germline-derived CDR1 and CDR2 are MNHNS and SASEGT. The DNA for the CDR3 is TGTGCCGGCAGCGCTACCGGGACCTCTGGAAACACCATATATTTT. Its protein is CAGSATGTSGNTIYF.

In this sample, this clone is large (0.1 to 1%). The rearrangement joins TRBV12-3 or TRBV12-4 to TRBJ2-7; 12 bases line up with TRBD2. V dropped 5 bases and J dropped 2; count of bases not matched to a gene: 4. CDR3 length: 15 residues. The CDR3 here is CASSPLAGGPYEQYF. CDR3 nucleotide sequence: TGTGCCAGCAGTCCCCTAGCGGGAGGGCCCTACGAGCAGTACTTC.

This clone is medium-sized. The chain carries TRBV6-2 or TRBV6-3 and TRBJ2-1; 7 positions agree with TRBD2. Germline lookup yields CDR1 MNHEY and CDR2 SVGEGT. This CDR3 has 14 residues. The trim removed 2 bases at V and 8 bases at J, leaving 6 bases unmatched. CDR3 DNA: TGTGCCAGCAGTTACAACCGGGAGGCGCATGAGCAGTTCTTC. It codes for CASSYNREAHEQFF.